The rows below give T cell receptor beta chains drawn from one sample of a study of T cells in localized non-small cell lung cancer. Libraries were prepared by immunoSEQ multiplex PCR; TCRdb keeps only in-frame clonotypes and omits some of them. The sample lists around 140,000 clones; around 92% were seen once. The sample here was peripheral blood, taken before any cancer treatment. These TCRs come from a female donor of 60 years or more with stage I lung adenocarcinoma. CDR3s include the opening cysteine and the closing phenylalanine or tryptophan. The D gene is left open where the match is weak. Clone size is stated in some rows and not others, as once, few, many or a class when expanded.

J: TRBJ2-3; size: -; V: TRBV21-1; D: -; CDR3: CASSKEGTSGRTPSTDTQYF; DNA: TGTGCCAGCAGCAAAGAAGGCACTAGCGGGAGAACTCCGAGCACAGATACGCAGTATTTT
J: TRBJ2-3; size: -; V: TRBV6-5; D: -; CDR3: CASSRRDTQYF; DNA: TGTGCCAGCAGCCGAAGAGATACGCAGTATTTT
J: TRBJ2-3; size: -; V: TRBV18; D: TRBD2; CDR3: CASSLGLAGTDTQYF; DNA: TGTGCCAGCTCACTAGGACTAGCGGGAACAGATACGCAGTATTTT
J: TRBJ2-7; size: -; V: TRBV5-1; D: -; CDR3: CASSLVSRREQYF; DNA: TGCGCCAGCAGCTTGGTTTCGCGTCGCGAGCAGTACTTC
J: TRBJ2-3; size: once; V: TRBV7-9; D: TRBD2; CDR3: CASSLAAAGGPTF; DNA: TGTGCCAGCAGCTTAGCGGCCGCGGGAGGCCCGACTTTT
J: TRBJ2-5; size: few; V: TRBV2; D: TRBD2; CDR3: CASIEASGRSKTQYF; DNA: TGTGCCAGCATCGAGGCTAGCGGGAGGTCGAAGACCCAGTACTTC
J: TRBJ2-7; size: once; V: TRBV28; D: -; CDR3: CASSVPKGQAYEQYF; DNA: TGTGCCAGCAGCGTTCCAAAAGGCCAGGCCTACGAGCAGTACTTC
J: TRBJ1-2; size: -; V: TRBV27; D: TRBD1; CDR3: CASSRGDSYGYTF; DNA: TGTGCCAGCAGCAGGGGGGACAGCTATGGCTACACCTTC
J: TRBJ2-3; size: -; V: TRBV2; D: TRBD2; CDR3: CASTAGGRDTDTQYF; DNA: TGTGCCAGCACGGCCGGCGGGAGAGACACAGATACGCAGTATTTT
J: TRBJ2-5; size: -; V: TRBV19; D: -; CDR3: CASRQGGETQYF; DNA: TGTGCCAGCAGACAGGGAGGAGAGACCCAGTACTTC
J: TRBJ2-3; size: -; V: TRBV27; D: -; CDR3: CASSPSDAADTQYF; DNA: TGTGCCAGCAGTCCGTCAGACGCCGCGGATACGCAGTATTTT
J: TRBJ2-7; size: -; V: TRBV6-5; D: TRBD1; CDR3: CASRIRTGVFHEQYF; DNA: TGTGCCAGCAGAATCCGGACAGGGGTCTTCCACGAGCAGTACTTC
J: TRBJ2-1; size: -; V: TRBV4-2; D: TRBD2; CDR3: CASSQRSGTSDYNEQFF; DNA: TGTGCCAGCAGCCAGCGCTCCGGGACTAGCGACTACAATGAGCAGTTCTTC
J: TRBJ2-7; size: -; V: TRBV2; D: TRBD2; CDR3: CASRRVTSGNEQYF; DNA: TGTGCCAGCAGGCGAGTGACTAGCGGTAACGAGCAGTACTTC
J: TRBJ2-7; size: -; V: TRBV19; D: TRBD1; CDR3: CASSAPDRDYEQYF; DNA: TGTGCCAGTAGTGCCCCTGACAGGGACTACGAGCAGTACTTC
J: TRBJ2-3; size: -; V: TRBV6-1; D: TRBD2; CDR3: CASSEAVPGLAGGRTDTQYF; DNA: TGTGCCAGCAGTGAAGCCGTCCCGGGACTAGCGGGAGGGCGCACAGATACGCAGTATTTT
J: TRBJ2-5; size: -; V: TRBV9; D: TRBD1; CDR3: CASSAGTGGRETQYF; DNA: TGTGCCAGCAGCGCCGGGACAGGGGGCCGGGAGACCCAGTACTTC
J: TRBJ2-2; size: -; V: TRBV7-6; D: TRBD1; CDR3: CASSLTGTGRPGELFF; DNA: TGTGCCAGCAGCTTGACCGGGACAGGGAGGCCCGGGGAGCTGTTTTTT
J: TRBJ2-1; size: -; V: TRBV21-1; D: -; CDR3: CASPTSGLSNEQFF; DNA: TGTGCCAGCCCGACTAGCGGACTTTCCAATGAGCAGTTCTTC
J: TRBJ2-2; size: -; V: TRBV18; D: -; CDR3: CASSTNQGNTGELFF; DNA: TGTGCCAGCTCAACGAATCAGGGTAACACCGGGGAGCTGTTTTTT
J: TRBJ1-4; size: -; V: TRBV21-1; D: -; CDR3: CASSLHIWTDHNATNEKLFF; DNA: TGTGCCAGCAGCCTCCATATATGGACGGATCACAATGCAACTAATGAAAAACTGTTTTTT
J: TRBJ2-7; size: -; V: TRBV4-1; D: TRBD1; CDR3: CASSPWGQADYEQYF; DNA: TGCGCCAGCAGCCCTTGGGGACAGGCCGACTACGAGCAGTACTTC
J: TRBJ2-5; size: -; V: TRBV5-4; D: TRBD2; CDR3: CASSPGGVQETQYF; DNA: TGTGCCAGCAGCCCCGGGGGGGTTCAAGAGACCCAGTACTTC
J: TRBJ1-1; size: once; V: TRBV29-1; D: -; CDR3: CSASAGGSEAFF; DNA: TGCAGCGCCTCCGCGGGGGGCTCTGAAGCTTTCTTT
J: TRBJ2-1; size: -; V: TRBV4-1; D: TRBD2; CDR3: CASSQDKWGGSHHNEQFF; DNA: TGCGCCAGCAGCCAAGACAAATGGGGCGGGAGTCATCACAATGAGCAGTTCTTC
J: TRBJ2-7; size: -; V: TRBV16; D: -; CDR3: CASSSSAGPVYEQYF; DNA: TGTGCCAGCAGCTCGTCGGCGGGACCTGTCTACGAGCAGTACTTC
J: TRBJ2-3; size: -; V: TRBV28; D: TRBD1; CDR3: CASSPVGTGGIQYF; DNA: TGTGCCAGCAGTCCGGTGGGGACAGGTGGTATCCAGTATTTT
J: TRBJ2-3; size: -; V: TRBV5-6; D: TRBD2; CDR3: CASSRMGEAGENTQYF; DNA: TGTGCCAGCAGCCGGATGGGAGAAGCGGGAGAGAATACGCAGTATTTT
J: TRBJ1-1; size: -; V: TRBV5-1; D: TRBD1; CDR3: CASSSGQGMNTEAFF; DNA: TGCGCCAGCAGCTCGGGACAGGGCATGAACACTGAAGCTTTCTTT
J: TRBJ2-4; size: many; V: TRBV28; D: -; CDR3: CASSIYPLAKNIQYF; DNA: TGTGCCAGCAGTATATATCCCCTAGCCAAAAACATTCAGTACTTC
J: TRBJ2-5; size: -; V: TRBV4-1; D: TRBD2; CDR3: CASSQVWTSGGRGQETQYF; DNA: TGCGCCAGCAGCCAAGTCTGGACTAGCGGGGGAAGGGGGCAAGAGACCCAGTACTTC
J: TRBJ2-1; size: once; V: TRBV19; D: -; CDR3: CASSIGGDMANEQFF; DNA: TGTGCCAGTAGTATAGGTGGGGATATGGCCAATGAGCAGTTCTTC
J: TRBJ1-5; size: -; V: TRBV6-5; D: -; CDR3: CASSYKGTGQPQHF; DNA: TGTGCCAGCAGTTACAAGGGGACGGGTCAGCCCCAGCATTTT
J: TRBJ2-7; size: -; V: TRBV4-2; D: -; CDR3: CASSQLAGQSSYEQYF; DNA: TGTGCCAGCAGCCAGTTAGCGGGACAGAGCTCCTACGAGCAGTACTTC
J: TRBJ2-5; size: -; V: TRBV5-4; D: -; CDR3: CASSLRSETQYF; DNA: TGTGCCAGCAGCTTGCGTTCGGAGACCCAGTACTTC
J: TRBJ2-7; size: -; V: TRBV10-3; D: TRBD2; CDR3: CAIGGLAGNEQYF; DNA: TGTGCCATCGGGGGACTAGCGGGTAACGAGCAGTACTTC
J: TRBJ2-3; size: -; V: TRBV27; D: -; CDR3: CASSLSPIFGRLTDTQYF; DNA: TGTGCCAGCAGTTTATCACCGATCTTCGGGCGACTCACAGATACGCAGTATTTT
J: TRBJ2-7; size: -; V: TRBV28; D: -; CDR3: CASSSPGMTVVGQYF; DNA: TGTGCCAGCAGTTCGCCCGGCATGACCGTCGTCGGGCAGTACTTC
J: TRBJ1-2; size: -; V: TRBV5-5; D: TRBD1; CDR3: CASSLARTGVSGYGYTF; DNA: TGTGCCAGCAGCTTGGCCAGGACAGGGGTCTCGGGGTATGGCTACACCTTC
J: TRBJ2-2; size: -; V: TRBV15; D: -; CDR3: CATSRGGGRGELFF; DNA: TGTGCCACCAGCAGAGGTGGGGGAAGGGGGGAGCTGTTTTTT
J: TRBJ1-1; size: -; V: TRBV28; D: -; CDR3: CASTPAGQLVTEAFF; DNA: TGTGCCAGCACTCCGGCAGGGCAGCTCGTCACTGAAGCTTTCTTT
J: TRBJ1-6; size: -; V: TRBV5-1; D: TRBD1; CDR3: CASKDRENSPLHF; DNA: TGCGCCAGTAAGGACAGGGAGAATTCACCCCTCCACTTT
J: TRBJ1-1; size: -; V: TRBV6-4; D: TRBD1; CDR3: CASSDSDRGTEAFF; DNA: TGTGCCAGCAGTGACTCTGACAGGGGTACTGAAGCTTTCTTT
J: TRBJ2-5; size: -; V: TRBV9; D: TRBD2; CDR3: CASSVGGRSGRSGQETQYF; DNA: TGTGCCAGCAGCGTAGGGGGCCGTAGCGGGAGGAGCGGACAAGAGACCCAGTACTTC
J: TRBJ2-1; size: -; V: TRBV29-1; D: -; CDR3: CSVGGSTGYNEQFF; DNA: TGCAGCGTGGGGGGATCCACTGGATACAATGAGCAGTTCTTC
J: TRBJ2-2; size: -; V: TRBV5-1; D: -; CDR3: CASSLAEAAGELFF; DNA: TGCGCCAGCAGCTTGGCCGAGGCAGCCGGGGAGCTGTTTTTT
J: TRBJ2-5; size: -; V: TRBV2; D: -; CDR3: CASSGGHQETQYF; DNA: TGTGCCAGCAGCGGGGGACACCAAGAGACCCAGTACTTC
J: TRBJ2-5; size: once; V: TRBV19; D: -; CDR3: CASSIEASLQETQYF; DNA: TGTGCCAGTAGTATAGAAGCTAGTCTACAAGAGACCCAGTACTTC
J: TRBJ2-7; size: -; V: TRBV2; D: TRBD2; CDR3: CASSEPILALSSYEQYF; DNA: TGTGCCAGCAGTGAACCAATACTAGCGCTTAGCTCCTACGAGCAGTACTTC
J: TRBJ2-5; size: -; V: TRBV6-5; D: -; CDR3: CASSYSRGWETQYF; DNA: TGTGCCAGCAGTTACTCCCGGGGCTGGGAGACCCAGTACTTC
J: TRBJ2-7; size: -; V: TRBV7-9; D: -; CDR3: CASSLSPSLDEQYF; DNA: TGTGCCAGCAGCTTATCTCCCTCTTTGGACGAGCAGTACTTC
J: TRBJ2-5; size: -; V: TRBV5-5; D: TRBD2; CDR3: CASSAGLAGGETQYF; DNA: TGTGCCAGCAGCGCGGGACTAGCGGGAGGAGAGACCCAGTACTTC
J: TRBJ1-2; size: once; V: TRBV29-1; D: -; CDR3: CSVRIAQPTNYGYTF; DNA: TGCAGCGTCCGCATCGCGCAGCCAACTAACTATGGCTACACCTTC
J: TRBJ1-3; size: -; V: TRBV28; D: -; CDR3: CASSLRQGRVPGNTIYF; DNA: TGTGCCAGCAGTTTACGGCAGGGGAGGGTCCCTGGAAACACCATATATTTT
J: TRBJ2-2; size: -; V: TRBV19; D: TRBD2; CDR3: CASSQGLAGVTGELFF; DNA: TGTGCCAGTAGTCAGGGCCTAGCGGGGGTTACCGGGGAGCTGTTTTTT